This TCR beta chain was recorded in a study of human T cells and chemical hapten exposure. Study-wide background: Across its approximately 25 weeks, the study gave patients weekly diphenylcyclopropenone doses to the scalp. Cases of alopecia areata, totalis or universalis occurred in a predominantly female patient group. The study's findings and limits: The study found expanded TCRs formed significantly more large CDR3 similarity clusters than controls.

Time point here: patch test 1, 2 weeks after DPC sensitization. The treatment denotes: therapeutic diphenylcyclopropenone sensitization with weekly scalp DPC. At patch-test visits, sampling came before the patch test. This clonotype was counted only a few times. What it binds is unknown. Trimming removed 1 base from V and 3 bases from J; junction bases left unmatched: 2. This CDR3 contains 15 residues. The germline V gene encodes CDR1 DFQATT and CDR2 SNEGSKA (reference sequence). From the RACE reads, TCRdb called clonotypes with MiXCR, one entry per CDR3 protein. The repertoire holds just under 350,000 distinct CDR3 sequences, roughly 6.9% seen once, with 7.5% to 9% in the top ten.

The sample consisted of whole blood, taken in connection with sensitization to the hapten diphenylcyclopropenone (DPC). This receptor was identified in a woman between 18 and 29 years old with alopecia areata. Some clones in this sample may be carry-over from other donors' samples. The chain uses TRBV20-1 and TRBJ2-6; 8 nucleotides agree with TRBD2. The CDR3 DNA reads TGCAGTGCTAGAGGCGGGGGGCTTGGGGCCAACGTCCTGACTTTC. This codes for CSARGGGLGANVLTF.